These 9 T cell receptor beta chains came from one sample sequenced in a study of T cell changes during pregnancy in multiple sclerosis. The method was immunoSEQ multiplex PCR; TCRdb's version includes in-frame clones alone and lacks a portion of them. The profile shows some 14,000 clones, around 83% of them singletons. Specimen: CD8+ T cells from peripheral blood mononuclear cells, collected after pregnancy. The source is a female donor in good health, enrolled as a control in a pregnancy study.

The J gene is TRBJ1-1, the V gene TRBV9; 9 bases align to TRBD1. The CDR3 consists of 17 residues. CDR1 is SGDLS and CDR2 is YYNGEE in the germline V gene. The V gene end was trimmed by 3 bases and the J gene end by 3 bases; junction bases not matched to a gene: 12. The chain's CDR3 is CASSAPSQGAGDTEAFF. CDR3 coding DNA: TGTGCCAGCAGCGCCCCCTCACAGGGGGCTGGGGACACTGAAGCTTTCTTT. Full variable domain (rest looked up from reference TRBV9 and TRBJ1-1): DSGVTQTPKHLITATGQRVTLRCSPRSGDLSVYWYQQSLDQGLQFLIQYYNGEERAKGNILERFSAQQFPDLHSELNLSSLELGDSALYFCASSAPSQGAGDTEAFFGQGTRLTVV.

The V call is TRBV27, the J call TRBJ1-6; 9 nucleotides align to TRBD1. This CDR3 is 15 amino acids long. CDR1 and CDR2 from the germline V gene are MNHEY and SMNVEV (reference sequence). Germline trimming cut 5 bases from V and 9 bases from J; bases unmatched to any gene: 8. DNA for the CDR3: TGTGCCAGCAGTCCATCGGGACAGGGCCCTTCACCCCTCCACTTT. Its translation is CASSPSGQGPSPLHF.

V and J are TRBV9 and TRBJ2-7; 8 bases align to TRBD2. Germline lookup yields CDR1 SGDLS and CDR2 YYNGEE. The CDR3 has 14 residues. J gave up 0 bases and V 7 bases, and 6 bases lay outside the gene matches. The CDR3 DNA reads TGTGCCAGCGCTAGCGGGCGGAGCTCCTACGAGCAGTACTTC. Its protein is CASASGRSSYEQYF. Using reference TRBV9 and TRBJ2-7 for the parts outside the CDR3, the full variable domain is DSGVTQTPKHLITATGQRVTLRCSPRSGDLSVYWYQQSLDQGLQFLIQYYNGEERAKGNILERFSAQQFPDLHSELNLSSLELGDSALYFCASASGRSSYEQYFGPGTRLTVT.

This chain uses TRBV11-2 with TRBJ1-2; the D is unclear. Germline V gene sequence: CDR1 SGHAT, CDR2 FQNNGV. The CDR3 is 11 residues long. The V end was cut by 5 bases, the J end by 6 bases, with 7 bases between. The CDR3 DNA is TGTGCCAGCAGCCGCGGAAATGGCTACACCTTC. Amino acids: CASSRGNGYTF.

This clone is medium-sized by share. The chain uses TRBV11-2 and TRBJ1-2, with TRBD1 as a possible D gene (5 bases). Per the germline V gene, CDR1 is SGHAT and CDR2 is FQNNGV. V lost 3 bases, J lost 4 bases, and 12 bases lay in between. The CDR3 runs 14 residues. The CDR3 reads CASSFGTEGYGYTF. The CDR3 bases are TGTGCCAGCAGCTTTGGGACGGAGGGCTATGGCTACACCTTC. The variable domain in full, completed from reference TRBV11-2 and TRBJ1-2, reads EAGVAQSPRYKIIEKRQSVAFWCNPISGHATLYWYQQILGQGPKLLIQFQNNGVVDDSQLPKDRFSAERLKGVDSTLKIQPAKLEDSAVYLCASSFGTEGYGYTFGSGTRLTVV.

This clone was detected only once. CDR3 in DNA: TGTGCCAGCAGCCCCTGGACTAGCGGGAGAGGCTACAATGAGCAGTTCTTC. It yields the protein CASSPWTSGRGYNEQFF. The gene calls are TRBV7-6 and TRBJ2-1; 13 bases align to TRBD2. The V gene's germline CDR1 is SGHVS and CDR2 FNYEAQ. The CDR3 is made up of 17 amino acids. The V segment lost 5 bases and the J segment 3 bases; nucleotides outside the gene matches: 7.

This clone was recorded only once. The chain uses TRBV9 and TRBJ2-1; 8 bases fit TRBD2. This CDR3 has 15 residues. Germline V gene lookup returns CDR1 SGDLS and CDR2 YYNGEE. The J segment lost 9 bases and the V segment lost 2 bases, leaving 10 bases of the junction unmatched. The CDR3 region is CASSVRGAGNGEQFF. DNA of the CDR3: TGTGCCAGCAGCGTGCGGGGGGCTGGGAATGGTGAGCAGTTCTTC.

This clone was seen a few times. CDR3 DNA sequence: TGTGCCAGCAGCGGAACGGGGGGTCAGAATGAAAAACTGTTTTTT. This translates into CASSGTGGQNEKLFF. This chain uses TRBV9 with TRBJ1-4; tentatively, D is TRBD1 (5 bases). Germline assignment: CDR1 SGDLS and CDR2 YYNGEE. This CDR3 is built from 15 residues. Trimming cost V 3 bases and J 5 bases, with 14 bases left between them.

With respect to this clone: A much larger clonotype is one base distant, so this may be a read error. The chain recombines TRBV6-1 with TRBJ1-5; TRBD1 matches 10 bases. Germline V lookup: CDR1 MNHNS, CDR2 SASEGT. The CDR3 is 15 residues long. Here the CDR3 reads CASRTGQGLNQPRHF. The CDR3 nucleotides read TGTGCCAGCAGGACGGGACAGGGGTTGAATCAGCCCCGGCATTTT.